The TCR beta chain under discussion was sequenced for a study of regulatory T cells in long-lasting Graves disease (dated by TCRdb to about 2021). General notes on the study: To count as having persistent Graves' disease, a patient had to have received antithyroid drug treatment for over 5 years with TSH receptor autoantibodies remaining persistently positive. Antithyroid drugs had been taken for 8.5 to 11 years on average by persistent Graves' disease patients in the clinical cohort. This study used TCR sequencing and RNA sequencing of peripheral blood to compare persistent Graves' disease patients against newly diagnosed Graves' disease patients. The study was registered as a clinical trial and conducted in China. A total of roughly 35 samples underwent TCR sequencing: roughly 13 from persistent and 20 from newly diagnosed Graves' disease patients.

Libraries came from multiplex PCR. Instrument used: Illumina HiSeq 4000. CDR3 regions were amplified by Arm-PCR with iRepertoire HTBI primers to construct TCR beta libraries. Before sequencing, the PCR products went through gel purification. Per the authors' processing: Gene usage analysis of CDR3 amino acid clonotypes used the roughly 60 TRBV and 14 to 15 TRBJ segments found across samples. COPE and FqMerger were used to merge filtered high-quality paired reads into contigs. BLAST was used to align contigs to IMGT TRBV, TRBD and TRBJ reference genes, with CDR3 defined following IMGT. Any clonotype with a frequency above 0.1% was counted as a highly expanded clone. Shannon entropy was used to measure repertoire diversity, and the Gini coefficient was used to measure V-J evenness. A clonotype was considered public if more than one individual shared it. Clones were called with MiXCR by TCRdb after fastp trimmed the public reads at Q25, and only in-frame beta chains were retained. Here each entry gathers all rows of one CDR3 protein and keeps the most common genes and DNA. TCRdb, not the authors, supplied the V and J calls. The sample contains fewer than 600,000 distinct CDR3 sequences, around a fifth of them found a single time. The ten largest account for around 12% of the sample.

This specimen's time point label, interpreted: persistent/refractory GD, antithyroid drugs over 5 years with positive TRAb. For both TCR sequencing and RNA sequencing, RNA was extracted from PBMCs using TRIzol. The diagnosis of Graves' disease followed American Thyroid Association guidelines. The patients came from an endocrinology department in Xi'an, China. From each patient, around 8.3 milliliters of peripheral blood was collected into an EDTA anticoagulant tube. PBMCs were isolated by Ficoll Paque Plus density gradient separation without further T cell sorting. An Agilent 2100 Bioanalyzer and agarose gel were used to check RNA quality, and a NanoDrop 2000 was used to measure RNA concentration. Study-wide conclusions, independent of this receptor: The authors acknowledged the small sample size as a limitation that may reduce accuracy. Sequencing and analysis were limited to the TCR beta chain. Compared with newly diagnosed patients, persistent Graves' disease patients had lower TCR Shannon entropy and fewer highly expanded clones, which suggests clonal expansion. Persistent patients shared more public clonotypes among themselves (approximately 2,500) than newly diagnosed patients did (more than 850). Preferential use of TRBV28, TRBJ1-2 and TRBJ2-5 was observed in persistent disease, whereas TRBV20-1 and TRBJ2-1 were favored in newly diagnosed disease. Peripheral blood alone was examined, since thyroid tissue, which constituted the primary lesion, could not be accessed.

This clonotype was counted between two and nine times. Its binding antigen is unknown. Base qualities are not recorded, but no much larger clone differs from it by a single base. V is clipped by 4 bases and J by 8 bases, and the sequence between their germline boundaries is 19 bases long. As encoded in the germline V gene, CDR1 is SGDLS while CDR2 is YYNGEE. The CDR3 covers 16 residues, taking in both the cysteine and the phenylalanine. Only the CDR3 DNA is retained, 48 bases long and in frame from the first base. Recombination linked TRBV9 to TRBJ1-6; a weak D assignment points to TRBD1 (5 bases agree). This receptor was identified in a female donor with Graves disease. The sequencing used peripheral blood mononuclear cells (PBMCs), collected when the disease was refractory, from a patient treated with antithyroid drugs. For the CDR3, the sequence is CASSSLRGVGDSPLHF. The DNA reads TGTGCCAGCAGCTCACTTCGGGGGGTCGGGGATTCACCCCTCCACTTT.